This TCR beta chain was identified during a study of early T cells in non-severe SARS-CoV-2 infection. TCRdb fed the 5' RACE reads into MiXCR, producing one record per CDR3 protein. The sample holds 27,000 or so distinct CDR3 sequences, 3.9% seen once. This clonotype turned up a few times. The junction does not match germline at one end; this may be a read error. Per the germline V gene, CDR1 is SGHRS and CDR2 is YFSETQ. The CDR3 loop spans 17 amino acids. The source is an adult who was a healthcare worker with PCR-confirmed SARS-CoV-2 infection or an uninfected control (not recorded which). This chain joins TRBV5-1 and TRBJ1-3; perhaps TRBD1 as D (5 bases). Sequencing input: whole blood. The CDR3 nucleotides are TGCGCCAGCAGCGGGCGGGACGGCCGTAACTCTGAAAACACCATATATTTT. It encodes CASSGRDGRNSENTIYF.